This is a list of T cell receptor beta chains from one sample in a study of shared clonotypes between healthy human individuals. Profiled with immunoSEQ multiplex PCR; TCRdb holds only in-frame clones, not every one. The table lists 2 million to 2.5 million clones, 85% to 95% of them singletons. The sequencing input was naive CD4+ T cells from PBMCs. Receptors were obtained from a man aged 18 to 30 in good health. Some clones in this sample may be carry-over from other donors' samples. The CDR3 runs from the conserved cysteine through the conserved F or W. Fields, in order: J gene, V gene, clone size, D gene, CDR3 DNA, CDR3 protein. D genes are given only for firm matches. Part of the rows lack a size; the others show once, few, many or a class for expanded clones.

J gene: TRBJ2-1; V gene: TRBV19; clone size: once; D gene: TRBD1; CDR3 DNA: TGTGCCAGCACAAGACAGGGGGCACTATACAATGAGCAGTTCTTC; CDR3 protein: CASTRQGALYNEQFF
J gene: TRBJ2-1; V gene: TRBV11-2; clone size: -; D gene: TRBD2; CDR3 DNA: TGTGCCAGCAGCTTAACACTGCTATTGGGCGGGAGCTCCTACAATGAGCAGTTCTTC; CDR3 protein: CASSLTLLLGGSSYNEQFF
J gene: TRBJ2-1; V gene: TRBV21-1; clone size: -; D gene: -; CDR3 DNA: TGTGCCAGCTTGGAGGTAGACAGGGCCCGGCCTAGCGGGAGGAATGAGCAGTTCTTC; CDR3 protein: CASLEVDRARPSGRNEQFF
J gene: TRBJ2-5; V gene: TRBV6-5; clone size: -; D gene: -; CDR3 DNA: TGTGCCAGCAATAGTCCCGGGACGGCGACCCAGTACTTC; CDR3 protein: CASNSPGTATQYF
J gene: TRBJ2-3; V gene: TRBV23-1; clone size: once; D gene: TRBD2; CDR3 DNA: TGCGCCAGCAGTCACACGACACTAGCGGGAGATCAAGTTGGAGATACGCAGTATTTT; CDR3 protein: CASSHTTLAGDQVGDTQYF
J gene: TRBJ1-1; V gene: TRBV30; clone size: -; D gene: -; CDR3 DNA: TGTGCCTGGAGTGTACGTTGGGGCACTGAAGCTTTCTTT; CDR3 protein: CAWSVRWGTEAFF
J gene: TRBJ2-7; V gene: TRBV18; clone size: -; D gene: TRBD2; CDR3 DNA: TGTGCCAGCTCACAGGCTAGCGGGAGTGACTACGAGCAGTACTTC; CDR3 protein: CASSQASGSDYEQYF
J gene: TRBJ1-2; V gene: TRBV18; clone size: -; D gene: -; CDR3 DNA: TGTGCCAGCTCACCACGGGTTGGCAGCTATGGCTACACCTTC; CDR3 protein: CASSPRVGSYGYTF
J gene: TRBJ1-2; V gene: TRBV28; clone size: few; D gene: -; CDR3 DNA: TGTGCCAGCAGACAACAGGGCCCCTATGGCTACACCTTC; CDR3 protein: CASRQQGPYGYTF
J gene: TRBJ2-2; V gene: TRBV5-1; clone size: -; D gene: -; CDR3 DNA: TGCGCCAGCAGCGTCCAGGGGGGAGGCACCGGGGAGCTGTTTTTT; CDR3 protein: CASSVQGGGTGELFF
J gene: TRBJ2-7; V gene: TRBV6-5; clone size: -; D gene: TRBD2; CDR3 DNA: TGTGCCAGCAGCTCCGGGACTAGCGGGAAATACGAGCAGTACTTC; CDR3 protein: CASSSGTSGKYEQYF
J gene: TRBJ1-1; V gene: TRBV28; clone size: -; D gene: -; CDR3 DNA: TGTGCTGTCTCAATGGCAACAGGGCTGAACACTGAAGCTTTCTTT; CDR3 protein: CAVSMATGLNTEAFF
J gene: TRBJ2-7; V gene: TRBV28; clone size: -; D gene: -; CDR3 DNA: TGTGCCAGCAGTTTCTCCCACACGCGCTACGAGCAGTACTTC; CDR3 protein: CASSFSHTRYEQYF
J gene: TRBJ2-5; V gene: TRBV30; clone size: -; D gene: -; CDR3 DNA: TGTGCCTGGAGTGTTTCCGGGGAGACCCAGTACTTC; CDR3 protein: CAWSVSGETQYF
J gene: TRBJ2-1; V gene: TRBV2; clone size: -; D gene: -; CDR3 DNA: TGTGCCAGCCTCGGGAGAGGGTGGCAGTTCTTC; CDR3 protein: CASLGRGWQFF
J gene: TRBJ2-3; V gene: TRBV9; clone size: -; D gene: -; CDR3 DNA: TGTGCCAGCAGCGTAGGTCCCGCAGATACGCAGTATTTT; CDR3 protein: CASSVGPADTQYF
J gene: TRBJ2-2; V gene: TRBV28; clone size: -; D gene: TRBD1; CDR3 DNA: TGTGCCAGCAGTTCACCGACGAGGGGGCCGGGCACCGGGGAGCTGTTTTTT; CDR3 protein: CASSSPTRGPGTGELFF
J gene: TRBJ2-7; V gene: TRBV28; clone size: -; D gene: -; CDR3 DNA: TGTGCCAGCAGTCCTGGGCGTACCGGGCAGTACTTC; CDR3 protein: CASSPGRTGQYF
J gene: TRBJ2-2; V gene: TRBV7-9; clone size: -; D gene: TRBD1; CDR3 DNA: TGTGCCAGCAGCTCCCGACAGGGCCCCGACACCGGGGAGCTGTTTTTT; CDR3 protein: CASSSRQGPDTGELFF
J gene: TRBJ1-3; V gene: TRBV7-2; clone size: -; D gene: TRBD1; CDR3 DNA: TGTGCCAGCAGCTTAGAGGGGACAGGGAATGGAAACACCATATATTTT; CDR3 protein: CASSLEGTGNGNTIYF
J gene: TRBJ2-7; V gene: TRBV28; clone size: -; D gene: TRBD2; CDR3 DNA: TGTGCCAGCTCTACTAGCGGGAGGTTGAACGAGCAGTACTTC; CDR3 protein: CASSTSGRLNEQYF
J gene: TRBJ1-3; V gene: TRBV4-1; clone size: -; D gene: -; CDR3 DNA: TGCGCCAGCAGCCAAGGACAGACTGGAAACACCATATATTTT; CDR3 protein: CASSQGQTGNTIYF
J gene: TRBJ2-1; V gene: TRBV28; clone size: -; D gene: -; CDR3 DNA: TGTGCCAGCAGCCTTTCTCGGGCCTATGAGCAGTTCTTC; CDR3 protein: CASSLSRAYEQFF
J gene: TRBJ1-1; V gene: TRBV19; clone size: -; D gene: TRBD1; CDR3 DNA: TGTGCCAGTAGCTTGGCAGGGGGCACTGAAGCTTTCTTT; CDR3 protein: CASSLAGGTEAFF
J gene: TRBJ1-2; V gene: TRBV4-3; clone size: -; D gene: -; CDR3 DNA: TGCGCCAGCAGCCAAACCTTCCGGCCCGCAGCGCTCTATGGCTACACCTTC; CDR3 protein: CASSQTFRPAALYGYTF
J gene: TRBJ2-3; V gene: TRBV7-9; clone size: -; D gene: -; CDR3 DNA: TGTGCCAGCAGCCGGGGGTATACGCAGTATTTT; CDR3 protein: CASSRGYTQYF
J gene: TRBJ1-2; V gene: TRBV28; clone size: -; D gene: -; CDR3 DNA: TGTGCCAGCAGTTTCGGGGGTCCAGCTAACTATGGCTACACCTTC; CDR3 protein: CASSFGGPANYGYTF
J gene: TRBJ1-2; V gene: TRBV27; clone size: -; D gene: TRBD1; CDR3 DNA: TGTGCCAGCAGGGGGGGACAGGGGGCACCTAACTATGGCTACACCTTC; CDR3 protein: CASRGGQGAPNYGYTF
J gene: TRBJ1-6; V gene: TRBV29-1; clone size: -; D gene: -; CDR3 DNA: TGCAGCGTTGAAGATCACGTGGGTTCACCCCTCCACTTT; CDR3 protein: CSVEDHVGSPLHF
J gene: TRBJ2-3; V gene: TRBV6-5; clone size: once; D gene: -; CDR3 DNA: TGTGCCAGCAGTTATTTTCAGGGAAGCACAGATACGCAGTATTTT; CDR3 protein: CASSYFQGSTDTQYF
J gene: TRBJ2-7; V gene: TRBV7-9; clone size: -; D gene: -; CDR3 DNA: TGTGCCAGCAGCTTAGACGGGGCGAGCTCCTACGAGCAGTACTTC; CDR3 protein: CASSLDGASSYEQYF
J gene: TRBJ1-5; V gene: TRBV18; clone size: -; D gene: TRBD1; CDR3 DNA: TGTGCCAGCTCATGGACAGGGATTGGGAATCAGCCCCAGCATTTT; CDR3 protein: CASSWTGIGNQPQHF
J gene: TRBJ1-2; V gene: TRBV10-3; clone size: -; D gene: -; CDR3 DNA: TGTGCCATCAGTCGCGCCAGGGCGCAGACCTTC; CDR3 protein: CAISRARAQTF
J gene: TRBJ2-7; V gene: TRBV5-1; clone size: -; D gene: -; CDR3 DNA: TGCGCCAGCAGCTTGAGGTCTCCAACCTTTCTTTACGAGCAGTACTTC; CDR3 protein: CASSLRSPTFLYEQYF
J gene: TRBJ2-1; V gene: TRBV15; clone size: -; D gene: TRBD2; CDR3 DNA: TGTGCCACCAGCAGAGCTAGACTAGCGGGAACGAATGAGCAGTTCTTC; CDR3 protein: CATSRARLAGTNEQFF
J gene: TRBJ2-3; V gene: TRBV9; clone size: -; D gene: -; CDR3 DNA: TGTGCCAGCAGCGTGGGAATCACAGATACGCAGTATTTT; CDR3 protein: CASSVGITDTQYF
J gene: TRBJ1-6; V gene: TRBV5-1; clone size: -; D gene: -; CDR3 DNA: TGCGCCAGCAGTAATGACGGCTCCAATTCACCCCTCCACTTT; CDR3 protein: CASSNDGSNSPLHF
J gene: TRBJ2-5; V gene: TRBV7-2; clone size: -; D gene: TRBD2; CDR3 DNA: TGTGCCAGCAGCGCAGCCCCGGGACTAGCGGGAGGGGGAGAGACCCAGTACTTC; CDR3 protein: CASSAAPGLAGGGETQYF
J gene: TRBJ2-1; V gene: TRBV6-6; clone size: -; D gene: -; CDR3 DNA: TGTGCCAGCAGTTACGACCTCCCCTTCAAGTTCTTC; CDR3 protein: CASSYDLPFKFF
J gene: TRBJ1-4; V gene: TRBV5-8; clone size: -; D gene: -; CDR3 DNA: TGTGCCAGCAGCCCGGACGGGCGTGAAAAACTGTTTTTT; CDR3 protein: CASSPDGREKLFF